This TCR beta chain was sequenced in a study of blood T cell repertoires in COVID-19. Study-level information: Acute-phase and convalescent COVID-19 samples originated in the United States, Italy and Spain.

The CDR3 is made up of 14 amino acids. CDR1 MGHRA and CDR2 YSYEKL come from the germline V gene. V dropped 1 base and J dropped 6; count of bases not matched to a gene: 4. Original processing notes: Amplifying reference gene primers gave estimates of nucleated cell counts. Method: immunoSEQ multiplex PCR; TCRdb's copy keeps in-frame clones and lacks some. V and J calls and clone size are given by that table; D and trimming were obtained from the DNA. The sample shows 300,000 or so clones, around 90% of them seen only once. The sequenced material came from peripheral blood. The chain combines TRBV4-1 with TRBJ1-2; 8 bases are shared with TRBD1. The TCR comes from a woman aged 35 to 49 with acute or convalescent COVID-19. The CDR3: CASSQGMTGDGYTF. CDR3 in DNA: TGCGCCAGCAGCCAAGGAATGACAGGGGATGGCTACACCTTC.